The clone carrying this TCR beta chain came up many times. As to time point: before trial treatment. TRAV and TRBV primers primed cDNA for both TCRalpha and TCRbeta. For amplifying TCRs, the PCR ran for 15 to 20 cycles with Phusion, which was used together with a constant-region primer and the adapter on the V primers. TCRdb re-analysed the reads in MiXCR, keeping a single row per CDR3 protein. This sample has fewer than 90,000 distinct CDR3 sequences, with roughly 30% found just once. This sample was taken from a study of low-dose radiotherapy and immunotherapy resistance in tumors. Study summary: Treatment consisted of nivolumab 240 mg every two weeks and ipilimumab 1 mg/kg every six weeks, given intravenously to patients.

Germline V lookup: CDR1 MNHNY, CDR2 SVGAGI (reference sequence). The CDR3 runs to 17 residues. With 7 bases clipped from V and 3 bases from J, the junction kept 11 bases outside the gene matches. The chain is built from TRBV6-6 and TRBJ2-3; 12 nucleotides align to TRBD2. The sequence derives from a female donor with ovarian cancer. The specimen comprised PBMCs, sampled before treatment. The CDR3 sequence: CASIPLAGGRVTDTQYF. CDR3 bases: TGTGCCAGCATCCCCCTAGCGGGGGGGCGGGTGACAGATACGCAGTATTTT.